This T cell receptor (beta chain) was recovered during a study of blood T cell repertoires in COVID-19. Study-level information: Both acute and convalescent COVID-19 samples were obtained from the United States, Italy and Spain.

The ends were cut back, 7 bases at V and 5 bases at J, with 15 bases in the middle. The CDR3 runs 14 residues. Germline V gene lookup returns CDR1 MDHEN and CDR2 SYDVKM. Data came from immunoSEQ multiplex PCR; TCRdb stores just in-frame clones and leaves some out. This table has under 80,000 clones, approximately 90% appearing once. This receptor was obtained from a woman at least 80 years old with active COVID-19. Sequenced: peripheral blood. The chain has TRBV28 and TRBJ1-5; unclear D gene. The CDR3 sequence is CASIGHVGDQPQHF. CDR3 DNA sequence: TGTGCCAGCATCGGTCACGTTGGAGATCAGCCCCAGCATTTT. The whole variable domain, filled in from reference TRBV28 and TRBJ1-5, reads DVKVTQSSRYLVKRTGEKVFLECVQDMDHENMFWYRQDPGLGLRLIYFSYDVKMKEKGDIPEGYSVSREKKERFSLILESASTNQTSMYLCASIGHVGDQPQHFGDGTRLSIL.